This TCR beta chain was recorded in a study of blood T cell repertoires in COVID-19. Original methodology: Estimation of nucleated cell counts was performed using reference gene primer amplification. Libraries were prepared by immunoSEQ multiplex PCR; TCRdb keeps only in-frame clonotypes and omits some of them. The V and J calls and clone size are taken from that table; D and trimming were inferred from the DNA. The data show 200,000 to 250,000 clones, about 81% seen once. Germline V gene lookup returns CDR1 SGHDT and CDR2 YYEEEE. This CDR3 region has 16 residues. J gave up 6 bases and V 4 bases, and 9 bases lay outside the gene matches.

The sequence was collected from a woman older than 75 with COVID-19, enrolled during active disease. This rearrangement joins TRBV5-6 to TRBJ1-4; 10 positions match TRBD1. The sample taken for sequencing was peripheral blood. CDR3 nucleotides: TGTGCCAGCAGCCCCGGGACAGGGGCCAAATATGAAAAACTGTTTTTT. Protein: CASSPGTGAKYEKLFF.